The TCR beta chain described here comes from a study of chemoradiotherapy in HPV16-positive cancers. Broader study findings: Functional assays defining HPV-specific T cells used only a couple of HPV16-positive patients.

Libraries were prepared by immunoSEQ multiplex PCR; TCRdb keeps only in-frame clonotypes and omits some of them. The repertoire includes under 7,500 clones, 65% to 80% of them detected once, and more than 35% sits in the top ten. To note about this clone: Its antigen is as yet unknown.

The germline gives CDR1 SGHVS, CDR2 FQNEAQ. After removal of 4 bases from V and 6 bases from J, the junction contained 12 bases not matched to a gene. This CDR3 has 17 residues. This specimen was taken from a patient who underwent chemoradiotherapy. This chain links TRBV7-8 with TRBJ2-3; the match to TRBD2 covers 11 bases. This clonotype was obtained from a human donor with HPV-associated anogenital cancer. The CDR3 protein is CASSSPFLAGGRDTQYF. The CDR3 nucleotides read TGTGCCAGCAGCTCCCCTTTCCTAGCGGGGGGCCGGGATACGCAGTATTTT.